What follows are 31 T cell receptor beta chains derived from one specimen sequenced in a study of T cell changes during pregnancy in multiple sclerosis. Data came from immunoSEQ multiplex PCR; TCRdb stores just in-frame clones and leaves some out. The sample has approximately 65,000 clones, 80% to 95% seen once; the top ten hold less than 4%. The sample here was CD8+ T cells from peripheral blood mononuclear cells, taken in the third trimester of pregnancy. These TCRs come from a female donor in good health, enrolled as a control in a pregnancy study.

This clone was seen once. The rearrangement joins TRBV13 to TRBJ1-1; 9 positions agree with TRBD1. Germline loops: CDR1 PRHDT, CDR2 FYEKMQ (reference sequence). The CDR3 length is 19 residues. V shed 5 bases, J shed 5 bases, and the junction held 21 bases outside the gene matches. CDR3 sequence (DNA): TGTGCCAGCAGCCTTCGTGTAGGGGGGACAGGGATTTGGGAAACTGAAGCTTTCTTT. Translated: CASSLRVGGTGIWETEAFF. Full variable domain (rest looked up from reference TRBV13 and TRBJ1-1): AAGVIQSPRHLIKEKRETATLKCYPIPRHDTVYWYQQGPGQDPQFLISFYEKMQSDKGSIPDRFSAQQFSDYHSELNMSSLELGDSALYFCASSLRVGGTGIWETEAFFGQGTRLTVV.

V and J are TRBV6-5 and TRBJ2-3; the D gene is possibly TRBD2 (5 bases). The CDR3 totals 15 residues. Germline CDR1 MNHEY, CDR2 SVGAGI. Trimming shortened V by 0 bases and J by 1 base, and 8 bases separated the two germline ends. The CDR3 sequence: CASSYSGEGTDTQYF. The CDR3 nucleotides read TGTGCCAGCAGTTACTCGGGAGAGGGCACAGATACGCAGTATTTT.

J is TRBJ1-1 and V is TRBV15, with 8 bases matching TRBD1. This CDR3 is 15 amino acids long. Unmatched junction bases numbered 5, after V lost 4 bases and J lost 1 base. Germline V CDR1 and CDR2: LNHNV, YYDKDF (reference sequence). In DNA form, the CDR3 reads TGTGCCACCAGCACCCGACAGGGGCAGAACACTGAAGCTTTCTTT. Residues: CATSTRQGQNTEAFF.

The chain recombines TRBV18 with TRBJ2-3, with D possibly being TRBD1 (6 bases). The germline V gene encodes CDR1 KGHSH and CDR2 LQKENI. The CDR3 consists of 14 residues. V dropped 3 bases and J dropped 0 bases, with 7 bases sitting between them. DNA of the CDR3: TGTGCCAGCTCACCCACAGGGAGCACAGATACGCAGTATTTT. Amino acids: CASSPTGSTDTQYF.

The rearrangement uses TRBV6-5 and TRBJ1-1, with TRBD1 as a possible D gene (6 bases). Germline CDR1 and CDR2: MNHEY and SVGAGI. The CDR3 contains 15 residues. The ends were cut back, 7 bases at V and 0 bases at J, with 15 bases in the middle. The chain's CDR3 is CASTPRQGMNTEAFF. CDR3 in DNA: TGTGCCAGCACTCCCCGGCAGGGGATGAACACTGAAGCTTTCTTT.

In nucleotides, the CDR3 is TGTGCCAGCAGCTCGGAGTGGCAGGGAAGCTACGAGCAGTACTTC. It translates to CASSSEWQGSYEQYF. V gene TRBV5-4 combines with J gene TRBJ2-7; perhaps TRBD1 as D (5 bases). CDR3 size: 15 residues. The V and J ends lost 3 bases and 3 bases respectively, with 16 bases between them. Looked up from germline, CDR1 is SGHNT and CDR2 is YYREEE (reference sequence).

The chain links TRBV5-4 to TRBJ1-5; D is unclear. Germline V lookup: CDR1 SGHNT, CDR2 YYREEE (reference sequence). The CDR3 consists of 12 residues. Trimming took off 0 bases at V and 6 bases at J, with 4 bases between the two ends. CDR3 coding DNA: TGTGCCAGCAGCTTGGACGGTCAGCCCCAGCATTTT. This gives the protein CASSLDGQPQHF.

This chain joins TRBV7-9 and TRBJ1-1, with TRBD1 matching 10 bases. V lost 6 bases, J lost 3 bases, and 10 bases stayed unmatched. CDR1 SEHNR and CDR2 FQNEAQ come from the germline V gene (reference sequence). CDR3 length: 16 amino acids. The CDR3 bases are TGTGCCAGCAGAACCGGGACAGGGGATCCGGACACTGAAGCTTTCTTT. Residues: CASRTGTGDPDTEAFF.

The CDR3 region is CASSVHRGRGDTEAFF. The CDR3 DNA sequence: TGTGCCAGCAGTGTCCACAGGGGCCGAGGGGACACTGAAGCTTTCTTT. This rearrangement joins TRBV27 to TRBJ1-1, with 7 bases lining up with TRBD1. Unmatched junction bases numbered 12, after V lost 5 bases and J lost 3 bases. This CDR3 is built from 16 residues. Germline V gene lookup returns CDR1 MNHEY and CDR2 SMNVEV (reference sequence).

The rearrangement links TRBV5-1 to TRBJ2-7, with D possibly TRBD2 on 5 matching bases. The germline V and J ends were trimmed by 7 bases and 7 bases, with 21 bases remaining between them. The CDR3 extends over 14 amino acids. The germline V gene encodes CDR1 SGHRS and CDR2 YFSETQ. The chain's CDR3 is CASRIGGSVQEQYF. DNA of the CDR3: TGCGCCAGCCGGATCGGAGGTTCCGTTCAAGAGCAGTACTTC.

The rearrangement links TRBV7-2 to TRBJ1-1; the D gene is possibly TRBD1 (6 bases). Germline V gene sequence: CDR1 SGHTA, CDR2 FQGNSA. V dropped 0 bases and J dropped 1 base, with 15 bases sitting between them. This CDR3 comprises 17 residues. CDR3 in amino acids: CASSLAFYRQENTEAFF. CDR3 nucleotides: TGTGCCAGCAGCTTAGCCTTCTACCGACAGGAGAACACTGAAGCTTTCTTT.

This clone was detected only once. V is TRBV7-9 and J is TRBJ2-1, with 7 bases lining up with TRBD1. The V gene's germline CDR1 is SEHNR and CDR2 FQNEAQ (reference sequence). The CDR3 runs to 12 residues. Trimming removed 4 bases from V and 8 bases from J; junction bases left unmatched: 2. The CDR3 DNA sequence: TGTGCCAGCAGCTCTACAGGGGATGAGCAGTTCTTC. As protein: CASSSTGDEQFF.

The chain combines TRBV23-1 with TRBJ1-4; a weak D match, TRBD1 (5 bases). TRBV23-1 is reported as an ORF; its role is uncertain. This CDR3 spans 12 amino acids. Between the trimmed V and J ends, which lost 11 bases and 5 bases, there was a span of 12 bases. Here the CDR3 DNA reads TGCGCCCCGTGGGGCACCAATGAAAAACTGTTTTTT. This translates into CAPWGTNEKLFF.

The rearrangement uses TRBV27 and TRBJ1-4; 7 positions match TRBD1. V shed 5 bases, J shed 5 bases, and the junction held 8 bases outside the gene matches. This CDR3 is 15 amino acids long. Germline V lookup: CDR1 MNHEY, CDR2 SMNVEV (reference sequence). This chain's CDR3 is CASSPSGTVNEKLFF. Written as DNA, the CDR3 is TGTGCCAGCAGTCCGTCCGGGACAGTCAATGAAAAACTGTTTTTT.

The chain links TRBV7-3 to TRBJ2-7; the D gene is possibly TRBD1 (5 bases). The CDR3 extends over 14 amino acids. Germline V gives CDR1 SGHTA, CDR2 FQGTGA. V dropped 1 base and J dropped 6 bases, with 13 bases sitting between them. The CDR3 DNA reads TGTGCCAGCAGCTTAAACCCGACAGTTGGCGAGCAGTACTTC. Translated, it gives CASSLNPTVGEQYF.

V and J are TRBV7-6 and TRBJ1-1; tentatively, D is TRBD1 (5 bases). V was clipped by 2 bases and J by 1 base, with 14 bases between them. Germline V CDR1 and CDR2: SGHVS, FNYEAQ. The CDR3 is 16 amino acids. DNA of the CDR3: TGTGCCAGCAGCTTATATGGACCAGGGTGGAACACTGAAGCTTTCTTT. Translating it yields CASSLYGPGWNTEAFF.

The V gene is TRBV30, the J gene TRBJ1-5; 7 bases map to TRBD1. This CDR3 contains 13 residues. V dropped 3 bases and J dropped 6; count of bases not matched to a gene: 5. Germline V lookup: CDR1 GTSNPN, CDR2 SVGIG (reference sequence). CDR3 in amino acids: CAWSQGEGQPQHF. In DNA form, the CDR3 reads TGTGCCTGGAGCCAGGGGGAAGGTCAGCCCCAGCATTTT. Supplemented by reference TRBV30 and TRBJ1-5, the full variable domain reads SQTIHQWPATLVQPVGSPLSLECTVEGTSNPNLYWYRQAAGRGLQLLFYSVGIGQISSEVPQNLSASRPQDRQFILSSKKLLLSDSGFYLCAWSQGEGQPQHFGDGTRLSIL.

The chain joins TRBV6-5 to TRBJ1-3; no firm D call. The CDR3 consists of 15 residues. The germline V gene encodes CDR1 MNHEY and CDR2 SVGAGI. The V end lost 4 bases, the J end lost 2 bases, and 12 bases lay between the germline ends. The CDR3 DNA reads TGTGCCAGCAGTTCGAGTGTCGCCCCTGGAAACACCATATATTTT. Protein: CASSSSVAPGNTIYF.

V is TRBV2 and J is TRBJ1-5; 7 positions agree with TRBD1. V shed 3 bases and J 6 bases; nucleotides not matched to a gene: 11. The CDR3 covers 16 residues. CDR1 and CDR2 (germline): SNHLY, FYNNEI. CDR3 sequence: CASSDDRVSLAQPQHF. The CDR3 nucleotides are TGTGCCAGCAGTGATGACAGGGTTTCTCTCGCTCAGCCCCAGCATTTT.

This chain joins TRBV5-6 and TRBJ2-7; D perhaps matches TRBD1 (5 bases). The CDR3 consists of 16 residues. V lost 2 bases and J 1 base, leaving 16 bases between the germline ends. In germline, CDR1 is SGHDT, CDR2 YYEEEE. The CDR3 region is CASSFGITGASYEQYF. The CDR3 DNA reads TGTGCCAGCAGCTTTGGAATAACAGGCGCTTCCTACGAGCAGTACTTC.

The chain combines TRBV13 with TRBJ2-2; 9 nucleotides match TRBD1. CDR1 and CDR2 from the germline V gene are PRHDT and FYEKMQ (reference sequence). Losses at the gene ends were 1 base for V and 8 bases for J; bases not matched to a gene: 8. The CDR3 is made up of 16 amino acids. The CDR3 coding sequence is TGTGCCAGCAGCTTAGACGACGGGACAGGGATGGGGGAGCTGTTTTTT. Encoded protein: CASSLDDGTGMGELFF.

The rearrangement uses TRBV13 and TRBJ2-2; 7 positions agree with TRBD2. The CDR3 is 16 amino acids. The V gene end was trimmed by 5 bases and the J gene end by 0 bases; junction bases not matched to a gene: 6. Germline V lookup: CDR1 PRHDT, CDR2 FYEKMQ (reference sequence). CDR3 DNA: TGTGCCAGCAGCCCCGGGGAGGGACCGAACACCGGGGAGCTGTTTTTT. Amino acids: CASSPGEGPNTGELFF.

The rearrangement uses TRBV5-6 and TRBJ2-3, with D possibly matching TRBD2 (5 bases). The CDR3 totals 16 residues. Trimming pared 4 bases from V and 0 bases from J, leaving 15 bases between. Germline values: CDR1 SGHDT, CDR2 YYEEEE. Here the CDR3 DNA reads TGTGCCAGCAGCCCAATGAGCGGATCTAGCACAGATACGCAGTATTTT. Translated: CASSPMSGSSTDTQYF.

The CDR3 bases are TGTGCCAGCAGAACGGGGATGACCTACGAGCAGTACTTC. Its translation: CASRTGMTYEQYF. The chain links TRBV6-1 to TRBJ2-7; the D gene is possibly TRBD2 (5 bases). Trimming removed 6 bases from V and 2 bases from J, with 11 bases in between. CDR3 size: 13 residues. Germline values: CDR1 MNHNS, CDR2 SASEGT.

This chain uses TRBV21-1 with TRBJ1-5. TRBV21-1 is listed as a pseudogene. This CDR3 is built from 16 residues. The CDR3: CASTRPERYSNQPQHF. In DNA, the CDR3 is TGTGCCAGCACTAGACCGGAGCGTTATAGCAATCAGCCCCAGCATTTT.

This clone was counted once. V is TRBV4-1 and J is TRBJ2-5; 9 nucleotides line up with TRBD2. There are 17 residues in the CDR3. Germline loops: CDR1 MGHRA, CDR2 YSYEKL. V was pared by 1 base and J by 6 bases, with 12 bases of the junction left unmatched. As DNA, the CDR3 is TGCGCCAGCAGCCAAGTTTACCTAGCGGGGCCGTGGCAGACCCAGTACTTC. Translation: CASSQVYLAGPWQTQYF.

The chain uses TRBV7-9 and TRBJ1-1; D call uncertain. This CDR3 is 15 amino acids long. Germline CDR1 and CDR2: SEHNR and FQNEAQ (reference sequence). Trimming stripped 5 bases from V and 5 bases from J, with 18 bases between. CDR3: CASSLTSGVETEAFF. DNA for the CDR3: TGTGCCAGCAGCCTAACATCGGGTGTGGAGACTGAAGCTTTCTTT.

This chain links TRBV19 with TRBJ1-1; D call uncertain. V lost 3 bases, J lost 5 bases, and 4 bases lay in between. The CDR3 length is 11 residues. CDR1 and CDR2 (germline): LNHDA, SQIVND (reference sequence). The CDR3: CASSIYTEAFF. In DNA form, the CDR3 reads TGTGCCAGTAGTATCTATACTGAAGCTTTCTTT. The full variable domain, completed using reference TRBV19 and TRBJ1-1, is DGGITQSPKYLFRKEGQNVTLSCEQNLNHDAMYWYRQDPGQGLRLIYYSQIVNDFQKGDIAEGYSVSREKKESFPLTVTSAQKNPTAFYLCASSIYTEAFFGQGTRLTVV.

The V gene is TRBV4-3, the J gene TRBJ2-3, with TRBD2 identical over 14 bases. There are 17 residues in the CDR3. The J segment lost 7 bases and the V segment lost 5 bases, leaving 11 bases of the junction unmatched. Per germline, CDR1 LGHNA and CDR2 YSLEER. The CDR3 loop reads CASSTRLAGGQANTQYF. CDR3 DNA sequence: TGCGCCAGCAGCACCCGACTAGCGGGGGGGCAGGCAAATACGCAGTATTTT.

The chain carries TRBV19 and TRBJ2-3; 8 bases map to TRBD2. The CDR3 sequence is 17 residues long. The germline gives CDR1 LNHDA, CDR2 SQIVND (reference sequence). V dropped 3 bases and J dropped 7; count of bases not matched to a gene: 15. In DNA, the CDR3 is TGTGCCAGTAGTATTAGTCGGGCGGGGGGATTCTTTAATACGCAGTATTTT. Encoded protein: CASSISRAGGFFNTQYF.

This chain joins TRBV5-6 and TRBJ2-1; D might be TRBD2 (6 bases). Germline CDR1 reads SGHDT; CDR2 reads YYEEEE. CDR3 length: 15 residues. V was trimmed by 4 bases and J by 10 bases, leaving 21 bases between them. Written as DNA, the CDR3 is TGTGCCAGCAGCCCACCAGGCGGGGTTTTAGGCGAGCAGTTCTTC. Translation gives CASSPPGGVLGEQFF.